The clone carrying this T cell receptor (beta chain) has only a few counts. The antigen is not known. These data originate in a study of beta chain features in type 1 diabetes. The wider study: Examination of sorted cells across all samples involved about 99 million cells. Study conclusions and caveats: Highly expressing activated T cells could be over-counted with a cDNA template.

Germline V gene sequence: CDR1 SQVTM, CDR2 ANQGSEA. The V gene end was trimmed by 6 bases and the J gene end by 4 bases; junction bases not matched to a gene: 8. The CDR3 spans 14 residues. Expressed TCRB transcripts got sequenced, as all isolated RNA was reverse transcribed. Method: immunoSEQ multiplex PCR; TCRdb's copy keeps in-frame clones and lacks some. Altogether under 300,000 clones are present, 25% to 30% being singletons, with the ten largest covering under 4.5%. The source material was central memory CD4+ T cells from blood. This clonotype was obtained from a man under 40 in good health. This chain joins TRBV29-1 and TRBJ1-2; 10 bases agree with TRBD1. The chain's CDR3 is CSVDPGQGSYGYTF. CDR3 in DNA: TGCAGCGTCGACCCGGGACAGGGGTCCTATGGCTACACCTTC.